Below, 9 T cell receptor beta chains from the same sample are listed, as sequenced in a study of patients and donors after allogeneic stem cell transplantation. Via MiXCR, TCRdb re-called the RT-PCR reads, giving one row per CDR3 protein. The sample holds some 880,000 distinct CDR3 sequences, more than 15% seen once. Input material: blood, either unsorted or a sorted T cell fraction (not recorded which). These receptor sequences come from a human donor who was either an allogeneic HSCT recipient or a stem cell or donor lymphocyte infusion donor (not recorded which). It is not recorded whose cells these are; they may come from a transplant donor.

This sequence joins TRBV28 and TRBJ2-3; D gene unclear. This CDR3 comprises 13 residues. V dropped 7 bases and J dropped 5 bases, with 13 bases sitting between them. Germline V gene sequence: CDR1 MDHEN, CDR2 SYDVKM. CDR3 sequence (DNA): TGTGCCAGCACCCAACCCCTCAGAGATACGCAGTATTTT. This sequence encodes CASTQPLRDTQYF.

This clonotype was counted between two and nine times. The rearrangement uses TRBV4-1 and TRBJ1-1; D not certain. V shed 1 base and J shed 2 bases, with 8 bases lying between them. This CDR3 comprises 14 residues. Germline V gives CDR1 MGHRA, CDR2 YSYEKL. This chain's CDR3 is CASSQGTENTEAFF. The CDR3 DNA follows: TGCGCCAGCAGCCAAGGTACAGAAAACACTGAAGCTTTCTTT.

This CDR3 is CAIAGQGKNQPQHF. Here the CDR3 DNA reads TGTGCCATCGCAGGACAGGGAAAGAATCAGCCCCAGCATTTT. This chain uses TRBV10-3 with TRBJ1-5; 8 positions match TRBD1. The CDR3 runs 14 residues. Germline assignment: CDR1 ENHRY and CDR2 SYGVKD. The J segment lost 4 bases and the V segment lost 8 bases, leaving 7 bases of the junction unmatched.

V and J are TRBV6-5 and TRBJ2-5, with no clear D. The germline V and J ends were trimmed by 1 base and 3 bases, with 9 bases remaining between them. The CDR3 is made up of 14 amino acids. Germline-derived CDR1 and CDR2 are MNHEY and SVGAGI. CDR3 region: CASSYFDGKETQYF. The CDR3 DNA sequence: TGTGCCAGCAGTTACTTTGACGGTAAAGAGACCCAGTACTTC.

This chain connects TRBV7-2 to TRBJ2-7; D ambiguous. CDR3 length: 14 amino acids. CDR1 SGHTA and CDR2 FQGNSA come from the germline V gene. V was clipped by 1 base and J by 2 bases, with 9 bases between them. Here the CDR3 reads CASSLGLDTYEQYF. As DNA, the CDR3 is TGTGCCAGCAGCTTAGGGCTTGACACCTACGAGCAGTACTTC.

This clonotype was seen a handful of times. The rearrangement uses TRBV12-3 or TRBV12-4 and TRBJ2-5; no clear D. V was shortened by 3 bases and J by 1 base, with 12 bases between the two germline ends. CDR3 length: 15 amino acids. The CDR3 spells CASSFTGRPQETQYF. CDR3 coding DNA: TGTGCCAGCAGTTTTACCGGACGGCCCCAAGAGACCCAGTACTTC.

This clonotype was seen a handful of times. The V and J genes are TRBV20-1 and TRBJ1-6, with 7 nucleotides matching TRBD1. V lost 6 bases to trimming and J lost 10 bases; unmatched junction nucleotides: 9. Germline V CDR1 and CDR2: DFQATT, SNEGSKA (reference sequence). The CDR3 totals 13 residues. CDR3: CSASDRVVSPLHF. In DNA, the CDR3 is TGCAGTGCATCCGACAGGGTAGTCTCACCCCTCCACTTT.

This chain links TRBV12-3 or TRBV12-4 with TRBJ2-5, with a weak D call TRBD2 (6 bases). Trimming left V 3 bases short and J 4 bases short, with 12 bases between. This CDR3 has 14 amino acids. As DNA, the CDR3 is TGTGCCAGCAGTTTTGGGGCGGGGCCAGAGACCCAGTACTTC. Translated, it gives CASSFGAGPETQYF.

This chain links TRBV27 with TRBJ1-5; D gene uncertain. Germline V CDR1 and CDR2: MNHEY, SMNVEV (reference sequence). Trimming pared 0 bases from V and 0 bases from J, leaving 9 bases between. This CDR3 has 16 amino acids. The CDR3 sequence is CASSLSGLHSNQPQHF. The DNA for the CDR3 is TGTGCCAGCAGTTTATCGGGCCTACATAGCAATCAGCCCCAGCATTTT.